These T cell receptor beta chains were read from a single sample in a study of identical twins. TCRdb reanalysed the 5' RACE reads using MiXCR and keeps one entry per CDR3 protein. In the table there are some 1,700,000 distinct CDR3 sequences, less than 35% of which are singletons. Sequencing was carried out using cord blood. These receptors were collected from a newborn girl in good health. Each CDR3 is given with its conserved first and last residue. Fields, in order: J gene, V gene, D gene, clone size, CDR3 DNA, CDR3 protein. D genes are given only for firm matches. Expanded clones get a size class; other rows say once, few or many, or leave the size out.

TRBJ2-1	TRBV7-9	TRBD1	NA	TGTGCCAGCAGCGTACGTGAGGGGGCGGTATCCTACGATGAGCAGTTCTTC	CASSVREGAVSYDEQFF
TRBJ2-5	TRBV20-1	NA	few	TGCAGTGCTAGAGATCAACGCTGGTACCAAGAGACCCAGTACTTC	CSARDQRWYQETQYF
TRBJ2-6	TRBV25-1	NA	NA	TGTGCCAGCAGTGAGAACAGGGAGAGCTCTGGGGCCAACGTCCTGACTTTC	CASSENRESSGANVLTF
TRBJ1-4	TRBV28	TRBD1	few	TGTGCCAGCGGAAAGGGCAGGGGGCGTGAAAAACTGTTTTTT	CASGKGRGREKLFF
TRBJ2-1	TRBV10-2	TRBD1	NA	TGCGCCAGCAGTGAGCACAGGGGGCGGTTCGACAATGAGCAGTTCTTC	CASSEHRGRFDNEQFF
TRBJ1-2	TRBV25-1	NA	few	TGTGCCAGCAGTGAGATAATTGGACGGTCTGGCTACACCTTC	CASSEIIGRSGYTF
TRBJ2-3	TRBV2	TRBD2	few	TGTGCCAGCAGAGATGTTCCAGCGGGGCCGCTCACAGATACGCAGTATTTT	CASRDVPAGPLTDTQYF
TRBJ2-1	TRBV6-5	TRBD2	NA	TGTGCCAGCAGAACCTTGACTAGCGGTCCCTACAATGAGCAGTTCTTC	CASRTLTSGPYNEQFF
TRBJ2-7	TRBV9	NA	NA	TGTGCCAGCAGCGTAGGGGGGGCATTTACCTACGAGCAGTACTTC	CASSVGGAFTYEQYF
TRBJ2-5	TRBV6-1	NA	few	TGTGCCAGCCAAGGGAACAGACAAGAGACCCAGTACTTC	CASQGNRQETQYF
TRBJ2-1	TRBV20-1	NA	NA	TGCAGTGCTAGAGTTGTGTGGGGAGCGTCCTACAATGAGCAGTTCTTC	CSARVVWGASYNEQFF
TRBJ2-1	TRBV27	NA	NA	TGTGCCAGCAGCCGCGGCATACGGAATGAGCAGTTCTTC	CASSRGIRNEQFF
TRBJ2-1	TRBV5-1	TRBD1	few	TGCGCCAGCAGCCCCACGACAGGGGGCACCTCCTACAATGAGCAGTTCTTC	CASSPTTGGTSYNEQFF
TRBJ2-2	TRBV7-2	TRBD1	NA	TGTGCCAGCAGCTTATCGGGACAGGGGGCCGGGGAGCTGTTTTTT	CASSLSGQGAGELFF
TRBJ1-5	TRBV6-1	NA	few	TGTGCCAGCAGCGGACAGCCACCCGTCGGCAATCAGCCCCAGCATTTT	CASSGQPPVGNQPQHF
TRBJ2-7	TRBV5-1	TRBD2	NA	TGCGCCAGCAGCTTGGCCGTAGCGGGGGCCTTCTCCTACGAGCAGTACTTC	CASSLAVAGAFSYEQYF
TRBJ2-3	TRBV3-1	TRBD2	NA	TGTGCCAGCAGCCGACTAGCGGGGCGCTACACAGATACGCAGTATTTT	CASSRLAGRYTDTQYF
TRBJ2-7	TRBV12-5	TRBD1	few	TGTGCTAGTGAGGGGGGGACAGGGGGCCTAAACGAGCAGTACTTC	CASEGGTGGLNEQYF
TRBJ1-1	TRBV4-1	NA	NA	TGCGCCAGCAGCACAAGGAGGGCTCATCAGGGGTCTTGGATGAACACTGAAGCTTTCTTT	CASSTRRAHQGSWMNTEAFF
TRBJ2-2	TRBV12-3/TRBV12-4	NA	NA	TGTGCCAGCAGTTTCGAGGGTCCCGGGGAGCTGTTTTTT	CASSFEGPGELFF
TRBJ1-2	TRBV7-8	NA	few	TGTGCCAGCAGCTTAGACGTCGACGGTAAAAGGGATGGCTACACCTTC	CASSLDVDGKRDGYTF
TRBJ1-2	TRBV5-1	NA	many	TGCGCCAGCAGCTTGGTAGGCAGAGCTAACTATGGCTACACCTTC	CASSLVGRANYGYTF
TRBJ2-7	TRBV4-2	NA	NA	TGTGCCAGCAGCCAAGATCCGGCAGGCACCTACGAGCAGTACTTC	CASSQDPAGTYEQYF
TRBJ1-4	TRBV20-1	NA	few	TGCAGTGCTAGCCCCCCCAGGGGACTTAATGAAAAACTGTTTTTT	CSASPPRGLNEKLFF
TRBJ2-1	TRBV20-1	NA	NA	TGCAGTGCTAGAGATTTTGGACCGACAGACAATGAGCAGTTCTTC	CSARDFGPTDNEQFF
TRBJ2-7	TRBV24-1	TRBD1	few	TGTGCCGTACAAGGACAGGGGGTAAACGAGCAGTACTTC	CAVQGQGVNEQYF
TRBJ1-2	TRBV5-1	NA	NA	TGCGCCAGCAGCCCGGGGAGCTGGGGGCGCGACTATGGCTACACCTTC	CASSPGSWGRDYGYTF
TRBJ1-4	TRBV2	NA	few	TGTGCCAGCAGGGCGACAGAAACTAATGAAAAACTGTTTTTT	CASRATETNEKLFF
TRBJ2-4	TRBV7-2	NA	NA	TGTGCCAGCAGCTTAGATGCGTTGGGGCAAAACATTCAGTACTTC	CASSLDALGQNIQYF
TRBJ2-5	TRBV12-3/TRBV12-4	NA	few	TGTGCCAGCAGTTCGGAATTAGGTCCGGAGACCCAGTACTTC	CASSSELGPETQYF
TRBJ2-1	TRBV5-6	NA	NA	TGTGCCAGCAGCTTCGGAAACTATGAGCAGTTCTTC	CASSFGNYEQFF
TRBJ2-7	TRBV7-2	TRBD1	few	TGTGCCAGCAGCGCGGGACAGGCCTCCTACGAGCAGTACTTC	CASSAGQASYEQYF
TRBJ2-1	TRBV4-2	NA	NA	TGTGCCAGCAGCCAAGCCGGAGCCGGGCGGAACTACAATGAGCAGTTCTTC	CASSQAGAGRNYNEQFF
TRBJ2-1	TRBV7-2	TRBD2	NA	TGTGCCAACAGCGGGGGGCCGTACAATGAGCAGTTCTTC	CANSGGPYNEQFF
TRBJ2-7	TRBV4-2	NA	few	TGTGCCAGCAGCCAAGATCTAGGGGACGCATCCTACGAGCAGTACTTC	CASSQDLGDASYEQYF
TRBJ1-1	TRBV7-2	TRBD1	NA	TGTGCCAGCAGCCTCGGACAGGGGGCAAAGGCTTTCTTT	CASSLGQGAKAFF
TRBJ1-6	TRBV2	NA	few	TGTGCCAGCAGTGAAGGGCAGAGCTCCTATAATTCACCCCTCCACTTT	CASSEGQSSYNSPLHF
TRBJ2-1	TRBV20-1	NA	few	TGCAGTGCTAGCCCAGAGACCCCCTTTTACAATGAGCAGTTCTTC	CSASPETPFYNEQFF
TRBJ1-2	TRBV25-1	NA	NA	TGTGCCAGCAGTGGGAAGGGGCATGGCTACACCTTC	CASSGKGHGYTF
TRBJ2-7	TRBV10-3	TRBD2	many	TGTGCCATCATGACGGGACTAGCGCACCACGAGCAGTACTTC	CAIMTGLAHHEQYF
TRBJ2-5	TRBV12-3/TRBV12-4	NA	many	TGTGCCAGCAGTTTCGAGCAGGGAAATTCGTGGACCCAGTACTTC	CASSFEQGNSWTQYF
TRBJ2-1	TRBV5-1	NA	few	TGCGCCAGCAGCTTGGAGAGTACTTACAATGAGCAGTTCTTC	CASSLESTYNEQFF
TRBJ2-4	TRBV21-1	NA	NA	TGTGCCAGCAGCAATGACCGGGCCCCACTGAGGGGACACATTCAGTACTTC	CASSNDRAPLRGHIQYF
TRBJ1-1	TRBV15	TRBD1	NA	TGTGCCACCAGCGTAGGGGACAGCCTGGGGAACACTGAAGCTTTCTTT	CATSVGDSLGNTEAFF
TRBJ2-3	TRBV13	NA	few	TGTGCCAGCAGCCCTGGGTGGAGATTAGACACGCAGTATTTT	CASSPGWRLDTQYF
TRBJ2-7	TRBV21-1	NA	NA	TGTGCCAGCAGCAAAGCGCTGATGGCACCTTCCTACGAGCAGTACTTC	CASSKALMAPSYEQYF
TRBJ2-7	TRBV30	TRBD2	NA	TGTGCCTGGAGTACTCCGGGACTAGCGATCTACGAGCAGTACTTC	CAWSTPGLAIYEQYF
TRBJ2-1	TRBV7-2	TRBD2	many	TGTGCCAGCAGCACACCGGGACTAGCTTACTCCTACAATGAGCAGTTCTTC	CASSTPGLAYSYNEQFF
TRBJ2-7	TRBV24-1	NA	NA	TGTGCCACCAGTGATCGATGCAAGATCCCTTACGAGCAGTACTTC	CATSDRCKIPYEQYF